The next 26 T cell receptor beta chains were all read from a single sample in a study of shared clonotypes between healthy human individuals. Produced via immunoSEQ multiplex PCR; TCRdb's table is partial and in-frame only. The top ten hold approximately 0.35% of the sample, which has approximately 2.5 million clones, 93% seen once. The specimen was naive CD4+ T cells from PBMCs. The subset here: CD45RA+ positively selected. The source of these receptors is a man between 18 and 35 years old in good health. Some clones in this sample may be carry-over from other donors' samples.

The chain joins TRBV7-2 to TRBJ1-5, with D perhaps TRBD1 (5 bases). Trimming cost V 3 bases and J 4 bases, with 13 bases left between them. Per the germline V gene, CDR1 is SGHTA and CDR2 is FQGNSA. The CDR3 spans 15 residues. The CDR3 spells CASSFARGVNQPQHF. DNA for the CDR3: TGTGCCAGCAGCTTCGCACGGGGCGTTAATCAGCCCCAGCATTTT. Looking up the rest from reference TRBV7-2 and TRBJ1-5 gives the full variable domain: GAGVSQSPSNKVTEKGKDVELRCDPISGHTALYWYRQSLGQGLEFLIYFQGNSAPDKSGLPSDRFSAERTGGSVSTLTIQRTQQEDSAVYLCASSFARGVNQPQHFGDGTRLSIL.

The rearrangement uses TRBV29-1 and TRBJ2-7; D possibly uses TRBD1 or TRBD2 (5 bases each). The CDR3 is 13 amino acids. Germline V gives CDR1 SQVTM, CDR2 ANQGSEA. V gave up 8 bases and J gave up 0 bases, with 14 bases separating them. For the CDR3, the DNA is TGCAGCCCCCGGGACGTAAGCTCCTACGAGCAGTACTTC. Its translation is CSPRDVSSYEQYF.

This chain uses TRBV6-4 with TRBJ2-3; D unresolved. Trimming removed 5 bases from V and 0 bases from J, with 6 bases in between. The CDR3 runs 13 residues. CDR1 and CDR2 from the germline V gene are MRHNA and SNTAGT. The CDR3 spells CASSRASTDTQYF. CDR3 DNA sequence: TGTGCCAGCAGTAGGGCTAGCACAGATACGCAGTATTTT.

The rearrangement uses TRBV28 and TRBJ2-1; TRBD1 matches 12 bases. V gave up 8 bases and J gave up 13 bases; unmatched junction bases: 12. Germline loops: CDR1 MDHEN, CDR2 SYDVKM. The CDR3 spans 14 residues. CDR3 bases: TGTGCCAGCCTCCCGGGACAGGGGGCGGGTGGACAGTTCTTC. The encoded protein is CASLPGQGAGGQFF.

The chain uses TRBV29-1 and TRBJ2-3; 10 bases are a match to TRBD2. The germline CDR1 and CDR2 sequences are SQVTM and ANQGSEA. This CDR3 comprises 14 residues. Trimming at V came to 8 bases and at J to 5 bases, leaving 10 bases not matched to a gene. CDR3 DNA sequence: TGCAGCTATCTAACTAGCGGGGCTGGAGATACGCAGTATTTT. This translates into CSYLTSGAGDTQYF.

This clone was found once. The V gene is TRBV28, the J gene TRBJ2-1, with 12 bases lining up with TRBD2. J lost 8 bases, V lost 1 base, and 18 bases had no gene match. The CDR3 is 20 amino acids. Germline V gene lookup returns CDR1 MDHEN and CDR2 SYDVKM. The CDR3 spells CASSLLHFWASGRAVDEQFF. DNA for the CDR3: TGTGCCAGCAGTTTATTACATTTTTGGGCTAGCGGGAGGGCCGTGGATGAGCAGTTCTTC.

The rearrangement links TRBV28 to TRBJ2-5; D not certain. Germline V CDR1 and CDR2: MDHEN, SYDVKM. The length of the CDR3 is 14 residues. V was shortened by 1 base and J by 4 bases, with 10 bases between the two germline ends. In DNA form, the CDR3 reads TGTGCCAGCAGTTTATTACAACTAAGAGAGACCCAGTACTTC. It yields the protein CASSLLQLRETQYF.

The chain couples TRBV9 to TRBJ2-2, with D possibly being TRBD1 (5 bases). The CDR3 totals 15 residues. V was cut by 1 base and J by 3 bases, with 10 bases left in between. CDR1 and CDR2 (germline): SGDLS, YYNGEE. Here the CDR3 DNA reads TGTGCCAGCAGCGTAACCCGACAGTACACCGGGGAGCTGTTTTTT. Encoded protein: CASSVTRQYTGELFF.

The CDR3 DNA sequence: TGTGCCAGCAGCGAGGCCGCACAGGGTTTCGGTGGCTACACCTTC. Residues: CASSEAAQGFGGYTF. This rearrangement joins TRBV5-5 to TRBJ1-2, with TRBD1 as a possible D gene (6 bases). Trimming cost V 4 bases and J 7 bases, with 20 bases left between them. Germline V gene data show CDR1 as SGHKS and CDR2 as YYEKEE (reference sequence). The CDR3 extends over 15 amino acids.

The rearrangement joins TRBV28 to TRBJ1-1; D call uncertain. The CDR3 loop spans 15 amino acids. CDR1 and CDR2 from the germline V gene are MDHEN and SYDVKM. V lost 2 bases, J lost 1 base, and 11 bases lay in between. CDR3 sequence (DNA): TGTGCCAGCAGTTTAGTGCGACCCCGGAACACTGAAGCTTTCTTT. This codes for CASSLVRPRNTEAFF.

This clone has only one observation. V gene TRBV19 combines with J gene TRBJ2-3, with TRBD2 matching over 14 bases. From germline, CDR1 is LNHDA and CDR2 SQIVND (reference sequence). CDR3 length: 17 residues. With V trimmed by 6 bases and J by 1 base, 6 bases remained unmatched. The CDR3 coding sequence is TGTGCCAGTAGCGGGACTAGCGGGAGCCCCCGCACAGATACGCAGTATTTT. Protein: CASSGTSGSPRTDTQYF. Using reference TRBV19 and TRBJ2-3 for the parts outside the CDR3, the full variable domain is DGGITQSPKYLFRKEGQNVTLSCEQNLNHDAMYWYRQDPGQGLRLIYYSQIVNDFQKGDIAEGYSVSREKKESFPLTVTSAQKNPTAFYLCASSGTSGSPRTDTQYFGPGTRLTVL.

The chain carries TRBV4-3 and TRBJ2-3, with D maybe TRBD1 (6 bases). The germline V gene has CDR1 LGHNA and CDR2 YSLEER. V was trimmed by 1 base and J by 1 base, leaving 6 bases between them. This CDR3 has 14 residues. CDR3 DNA sequence: TGCGCCAGCAGCCAAGGGACAGGCACAGATACGCAGTATTTT. Its translation is CASSQGTGTDTQYF.

The count of this clone is one. The CDR3 DNA sequence: TGTGCCAGCAATCGGGTCGAACCCTACGAGCAGTACTTC. Encoded protein: CASNRVEPYEQYF. The V and J genes are TRBV28 and TRBJ2-7, with unresolved D. Trimming left V 7 bases short and J 2 bases short, with 12 bases between. Germline CDR1 MDHEN, CDR2 SYDVKM. The CDR3 sequence is 13 residues long.

The chain couples TRBV4-3 to TRBJ2-4; the match to TRBD2 covers 8 bases. CDR1 and CDR2 from the germline V gene are LGHNA and YSLEER. CDR3 length equals 17 residues. V was clipped by 0 bases and J by 1 base; unmatched bases: 5. In nucleotides, the CDR3 is TGCGCCAGCAGCCAAGATCCCCCGGGAGGGGCCAAAAACATTCAGTACTTC. Translating it yields CASSQDPPGGAKNIQYF.

Notes on this clone: This CDR3 is also generated by other DNA sequences in the sample. The rearrangement uses TRBV2 and TRBJ2-5, with D unclear. The length of the CDR3 is 10 residues. The V end lost 6 bases, the J end lost 6 bases, and 5 bases lay between the germline ends. From germline, CDR1 is SNHLY and CDR2 FYNNEI. The CDR3 region has the DNA TGTGCCAGCAGCGGGCAGACCCAGTACTTC. Protein sequence: CASSGQTQYF.

The V call is TRBV2, the J call TRBJ1-5, with D tentatively TRBD1 (5 bases). Deletions cut 7 bases from V and 5 bases from J, with 18 bases between. CDR1 SNHLY and CDR2 FYNNEI come from the germline V gene. The CDR3 has 15 amino acids. This CDR3 reads CASKGTGGGHQPQHF. The CDR3 region has the DNA TGTGCCAGCAAGGGGACGGGGGGAGGACATCAGCCCCAGCATTTT.

This chain connects TRBV28 to TRBJ2-3; 9 positions agree with TRBD1. Germline CDR1 reads MDHEN; CDR2 reads SYDVKM. V shed 2 bases and J 7 bases; nucleotides not matched to a gene: 1. The CDR3 consists of 13 residues. This CDR3 reads CASSLNRGHTQYF. CDR3 in DNA: TGTGCCAGCAGTTTAAACAGGGGGCATACGCAGTATTTT.

The rearrangement uses TRBV25-1 and TRBJ2-5; D call uncertain. The J call could be wrong; TRBJ2-7 is a better fit for the DNA end. There are 13 residues in the CDR3. The germline gives CDR1 MGHDK, CDR2 SYGVNS. The CDR3 loop is CASSEQTLYEQYF. The DNA for the CDR3 is TGTGCCAGCAGTGAACAGACTCTCTACGAGCAGTACTTC.

This chain connects TRBV29-1 to TRBJ2-3; D tentatively reads TRBD1 or TRBD2 (5 bases each). The CDR3 extends over 16 amino acids. The germline V and J ends were trimmed by 4 bases and 4 bases, with 21 bases remaining between them. CDR1 SQVTM and CDR2 ANQGSEA come from the germline V gene. The CDR3 region has the DNA TGCAGCGTTGGGGGGACGATGGGGATTATTGCAGATACGCAGTATTTT. Translation gives CSVGGTMGIIADTQYF.

The chain has TRBV5-4 and TRBJ2-7; D is unclear. This CDR3 has 18 amino acids. The V end was cut by 0 bases, the J end by 0 bases, with 19 bases between. The germline gives CDR1 SGHNT, CDR2 YYREEE (reference sequence). In DNA form, the CDR3 reads TGTGCCAGCAGCTTGGGCGTCGCCATGGGGAAAATCTCCTACGAGCAGTACTTC. Translating gives CASSLGVAMGKISYEQYF.

The chain carries TRBV18 and TRBJ2-7, with D perhaps TRBD2 (5 bases). V lost 0 bases and J 9 bases, leaving 18 bases between the germline ends. The CDR3 is 15 residues long. Germline values: CDR1 KGHSH, CDR2 LQKENI. Here the CDR3 DNA reads TGTGCCAGCTCACCACCGTCGGGCGCGCCTGCGGGGCAGTACTTC. Encoded protein: CASSPPSGAPAGQYF.

The rearrangement uses TRBV28 and TRBJ2-7; D not certain. Trimming took 5 bases from V and 6 from J, leaving 14 bases between them. The CDR3 runs to 13 residues. Looked up from germline, CDR1 is MDHEN and CDR2 is SYDVKM. The CDR3 spells CASSTSPTGEQYF. CDR3 nucleotides: TGTGCCAGCAGTACGAGCCCTACGGGCGAGCAGTACTTC.

The chain combines TRBV2 with TRBJ2-3, with 7 nucleotides matching TRBD2. This CDR3 comprises 13 residues. In germline, CDR1 is SNHLY, CDR2 FYNNEI. Germline trimming cut 5 bases from V and 1 base from J; bases unmatched to any gene: 0. CDR3 sequence: CASSLAGTDTQYF. The CDR3 nucleotides are TGTGCCAGCAGTCTAGCGGGCACAGATACGCAGTATTTT.

The chain couples TRBV7-7 to TRBJ2-7; 8 bases map to TRBD1. The CDR3 consists of 13 residues. Trimming removed 5 bases from V and 2 bases from J; junction bases left unmatched: 2. From germline, CDR1 is SSHAT and CDR2 FNYEAQ (reference sequence). The CDR3 bases are TGTGCCAGCAGCAAGGACAGGGCCTACGAGCAGTACTTC. Protein product: CASSKDRAYEQYF.

V usage is TRBV28 and J usage is TRBJ2-7, with D maybe TRBD2 (6 bases). Between the trimmed V and J ends, which lost 7 bases and 1 base, there was a span of 20 bases. The CDR3 is made up of 16 amino acids. The germline CDR1 and CDR2 sequences are MDHEN and SYDVKM. The CDR3 protein is CASIPPMGGASYEQYF. The CDR3 DNA sequence: TGTGCCAGCATCCCCCCGATGGGGGGTGCTTCCTACGAGCAGTACTTC.

The chain recombines TRBV5-1 with TRBJ1-1; D is unresolved. The V and J ends lost 5 bases and 2 bases respectively, with 13 bases between them. CDR3 length: 14 amino acids. Germline-derived CDR1 and CDR2 are SGHRS and YFSETQ. As DNA, the CDR3 is TGCGCCAGCAGAATTGCCGGAGAAAACACTGAAGCTTTCTTT. Protein: CASRIAGENTEAFF. Complete variable domain (other parts from reference TRBV5-1 and TRBJ1-1): KAGVTQTPRYLIKTRGQQVTLSCSPISGHRSVSWYQQTPGQGLQFLFEYFSETQRNKGNFPGRFSGRQFSNSRSEMNVSTLELGDSALYLCASRIAGENTEAFFGQGTRLTVV.